Sequencing of this T cell receptor beta chain was carried out in a study of cytomegalovirus exposure and HLA in healthy donors. Germline V gives CDR1 SQVTM, CDR2 ANQGSEA. The ends lost 7 bases at V and 0 bases at J; junction bases unmatched: 1. The CDR3 loop spans 13 amino acids. This PCR relied on a set of 60 Vbeta primers and 13 Jbeta primers. The repertoire was sequenced with immunoSEQ multiplex PCR; TCRdb's copy has only in-frame clones and lacks some. Among around 160,000 clones listed, more than 65% were seen once. Sequencing used PBMCs. This TCR was sampled from a young man in good health and CMV-seropositive. The V gene is TRBV29-1, the J gene TRBJ2-2; TRBD1 agrees at 8 bases. CDR3 DNA: TGCAGCGGACAGGGGTCGAACACCGGGGAGCTGTTTTTT. It specifies CSGQGSNTGELFF.